Below, one T cell receptor (beta chain) is given with its context. Antigen: not known. The entry originates in a study of cytomegalovirus exposure and HLA in healthy donors. Study-wide points: The authors enumerated some 160 TCR beta chains as linked to cytomegalovirus.

The PCR had 60 Vbeta and 13 Jbeta primers. The data were produced by immunoSEQ multiplex PCR, yet TCRdb's version contains in-frame clones alone and is incomplete. The profile shows roughly 160,000 clones, around 79% of them singletons. Germline V gene data show CDR1 as SGHAT and CDR2 as FQDESV (reference sequence). With V trimmed by 6 bases and J by 1 base, 3 bases remained unmatched. The length of the CDR3 is 15 residues. Though nominally healthy at sampling, donors likely had unrecorded immune exposures. This receptor was taken from a man over 45 in good health and CMV-seropositive. The source material was PBMCs. V gene TRBV11-1 combines with J gene TRBJ2-5; 12 bases align to TRBD1. The CDR3 protein is CASSGDRGPQETQYF. CDR3 bases: TGTGCCAGCAGTGGGGACAGGGGGCCCCAAGAGACCCAGTACTTC.